This TCR beta chain was identified during a study of CXCR3-negative and CXCR3-positive naive CD8 T cells (dated by TCRdb to between 2018 and 2020). For the wider study: In total, approximately 140 million TRB reads were obtained, or roughly 1.5 +/- 0.3 million reads per library. Naive subsets from 5 or 6 donors and memory cells from 3 donors were included in the TRBV-TRBJ cluster analysis. Data from roughly twelve donors, pooled across two independent experiments, went into the diversity and physicochemical repertoire analyses. Overall study results and their limits: Within the same donor, TRBV-TRBJ usage looked similar between naive CXCR3-negative and CXCR3-positive cells, but memory cells had distinct patterns. Because surface CD5, which has been linked to self-reactivity in mice, was comparable between naive subsets, TCR interaction strength was also inferred from TRB CDR3 physicochemical properties. Compared with CXCR3-negative naive cells, CXCR3-positive naive cells had TRB CDR3s with higher hydrophobicity (lower Kidera factor 4), lower energy, and higher strength and volume indices. CXCR3 expression partially decreased after cryopreservation, so most assays used freshly isolated PBMCs. Both naive subsets had comparably high repertoire diversity, while memory CD8+ T cells had much lower repertoire diversity.

Reading from cysteine to phenylalanine, the CDR3 counts 15 amino acids. The nucleotide record is missing. Taken from the germline V gene, the CDR1 and CDR2 loops are SQVTM and ANQGSEA. This sample was sequenced with a NextSeq 550. The Human TCR Profiling Kit (MiLaboratory) was used to prepare UMI-labeled 5' RACE TRB cDNA libraries. The full amount of extracted RNA was used for cDNA synthesis, and the full amount of resulting cDNA was used for PCR amplification. Libraries were prepared in parallel with an identical number of PCR cycles. The authors' pipeline ran thus. About 50,000 +/- 9,200 unique UMI-labeled TRB cDNA molecules per library were extracted with MIGEC and MiXCR, with at least two reads per UMI required. An average of 40,000 +/- 10,000 functional in-frame TRB CDR3 nucleotide clonotypes without stop codons was found per library. Diversity metrics, including normalized Shannon-Wiener and Chao1, were computed in VDJtools after downsampling to 5000 UMI-labeled TRB molecules per sample. VDJtools computed clonotype-size-weighted physicochemical properties of the central five CDR3 residues: interaction energy, strength, volume and Kidera factor 4. Each CDR3 protein sequence appears as one entry after TCRdb reprocessed the reads, and no DNA is included. These V and J calls are TCRdb output, not the study's own analysis. The table for this sample records about 84,000 distinct CDR3 sequences. The ten most abundant clones make up about 0.62% of the sample.

Worth noting for this clonotype: No antigen is known for it.

For each CD8+ T cell subset, flow sorting was done in triplicate, and about 300,000 cells per subset went directly into RLT lysis buffer. To keep memory contaminants out, a stringent definition of naive CD8+ T cells was applied: CD45RO-CCR7+CD27+CD95-. Peripheral blood mononuclear cells were isolated from buffy coats using standard density gradient centrifugation. Naive CXCR3-negative and CXCR3-positive CD8+ T cells were flow-sorted on a FACSAria III. Total RNA was extracted from sorted cells using an RNeasy Mini Kit. The rearrangement joined TRBV29-1 to TRBJ2-7; with no DNA, the TCRdb D assignment of TRBD2 cannot be verified. This TCR was sampled from a human donor in good health. Some clones in this sample may be carry-over from other donors' samples. What was sequenced was naive CXCR3+ CD8+ T cells from blood. The sample's cell subset or site label is to be understood as: CD45RO-CCR7+CD27+CD95- naive CD8+ T cells expressing CXCR3 (TNR3+). The CDR3 is CSAEVQGGRTYEQYF.